The T cell receptor beta chain described here comes from a study of blood T cell repertoires in COVID-19. Study information: COVID-19 samples collected from the United States, Italy and Spain covered acute and convalescent phases. Sample material is recorded as cDNA or gDNA derived from T cells, B-cell-depleted T cells, or PBMCs.

The CDR3 is 16 amino acids. Germline assignment: CDR1 SEHNR and CDR2 FQNEAQ (reference sequence). Trimming took 4 bases from V and 7 from J; bases not matched to a gene: 14. Authors' analysis steps: Estimation of nucleated cell counts was performed using reference gene primer amplification. Method: immunoSEQ multiplex PCR; TCRdb's copy keeps in-frame clones and lacks some. V, J and clone size are taken as reported in that table, and D and trimming were inferred from the DNA itself. Of approximately 76,000 clones in the sample, 70% to 90% are singletons; the top ten hold approximately 8.3%. J is TRBJ1-2 and V is TRBV7-9; 8 nucleotides agree with TRBD1. Sequencing was done on a sample of peripheral blood. This TCR derives from a young man with acute or convalescent COVID-19. CDR3 sequence (DNA): TGTGCCAGCAGCTCGGGACAGGCCGATCGGCGGGTTGGCTACACCTTC. Translated, it gives CASSSGQADRRVGYTF.